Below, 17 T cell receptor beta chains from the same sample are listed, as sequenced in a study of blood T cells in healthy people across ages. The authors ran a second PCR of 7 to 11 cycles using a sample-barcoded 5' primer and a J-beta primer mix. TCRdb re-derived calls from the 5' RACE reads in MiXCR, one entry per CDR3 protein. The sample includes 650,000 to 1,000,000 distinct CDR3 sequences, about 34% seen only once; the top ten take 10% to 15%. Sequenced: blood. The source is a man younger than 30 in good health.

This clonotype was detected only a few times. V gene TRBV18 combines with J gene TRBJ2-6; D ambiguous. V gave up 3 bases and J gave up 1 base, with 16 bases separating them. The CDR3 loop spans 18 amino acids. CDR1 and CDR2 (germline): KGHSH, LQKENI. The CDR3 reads CASSPRSGLQSGANVLTF. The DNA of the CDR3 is TGTGCCAGCTCACCGAGGTCAGGCCTACAGTCTGGGGCCAACGTCCTGACTTTC.

CDR3 in amino acids: CASSLRLEYNEQFF. The CDR3 DNA reads TGTGCCAGCAGCTTACGTCTAGAATACAATGAGCAGTTCTTC. The chain combines TRBV7-7 with TRBJ2-1; D not certain. Trimming shortened V by 2 bases and J by 4 bases, and 9 bases separated the two germline ends. The V gene's germline CDR1 is SSHAT and CDR2 FNYEAQ (reference sequence). This CDR3 spans 14 amino acids.

The CDR3 DNA is TGTGCCAGCAGCCCATCGAATGGCGGGGAGCTGTTTTTT. Amino acids: CASSPSNGGELFF. The chain uses TRBV9 and TRBJ2-2; no reliable D call. The CDR3 covers 13 residues. V was trimmed by 4 bases and J by 7 bases, leaving 11 bases between them. CDR1 SGDLS and CDR2 YYNGEE come from the germline V gene.

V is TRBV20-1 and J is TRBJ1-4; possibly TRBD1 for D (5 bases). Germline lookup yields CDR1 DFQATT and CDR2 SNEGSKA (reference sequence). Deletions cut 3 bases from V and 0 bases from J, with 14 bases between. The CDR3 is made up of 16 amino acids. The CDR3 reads CSASSRALSTNEKLFF. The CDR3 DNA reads TGCAGTGCTAGTTCCAGGGCGCTTTCAACTAATGAAAAACTGTTTTTT.

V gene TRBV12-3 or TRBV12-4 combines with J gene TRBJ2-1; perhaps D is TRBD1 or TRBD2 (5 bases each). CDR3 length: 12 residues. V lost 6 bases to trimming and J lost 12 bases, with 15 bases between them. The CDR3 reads CASSPTPGPQFF. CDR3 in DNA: TGTGCCAGCAGCCCCACCCCGGGGCCGCAGTTCTTC.

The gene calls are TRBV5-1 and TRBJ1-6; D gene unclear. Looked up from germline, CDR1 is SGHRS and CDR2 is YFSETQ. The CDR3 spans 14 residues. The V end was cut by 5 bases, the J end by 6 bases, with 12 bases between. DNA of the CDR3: TGCGCCAGCAGAGACTCGGCGGCTAATTCACCCCTCCACTTT. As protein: CASRDSAANSPLHF.

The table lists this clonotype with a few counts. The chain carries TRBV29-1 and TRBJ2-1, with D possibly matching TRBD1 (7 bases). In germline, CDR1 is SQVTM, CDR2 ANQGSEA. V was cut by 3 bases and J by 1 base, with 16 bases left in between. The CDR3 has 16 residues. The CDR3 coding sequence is TGCAGCGTTGAGGGTGAACCAGGGGGGTCCTACAATGAGCAGTTCTTC. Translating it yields CSVEGEPGGSYNEQFF.

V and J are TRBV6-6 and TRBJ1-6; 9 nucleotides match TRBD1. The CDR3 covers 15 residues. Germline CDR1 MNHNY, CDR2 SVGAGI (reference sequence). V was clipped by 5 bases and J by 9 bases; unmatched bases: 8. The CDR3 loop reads CASSARDRVGSPLHF. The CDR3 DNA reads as TGTGCCAGCAGTGCGCGGGACAGGGTCGGTTCACCCCTCCACTTT.

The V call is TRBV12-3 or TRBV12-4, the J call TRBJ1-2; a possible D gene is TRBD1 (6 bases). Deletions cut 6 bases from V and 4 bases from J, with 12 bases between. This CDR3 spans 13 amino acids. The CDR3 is CASRGGQLYGYTF. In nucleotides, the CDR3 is TGTGCCAGCAGGGGCGGACAGCTCTATGGCTACACCTTC.

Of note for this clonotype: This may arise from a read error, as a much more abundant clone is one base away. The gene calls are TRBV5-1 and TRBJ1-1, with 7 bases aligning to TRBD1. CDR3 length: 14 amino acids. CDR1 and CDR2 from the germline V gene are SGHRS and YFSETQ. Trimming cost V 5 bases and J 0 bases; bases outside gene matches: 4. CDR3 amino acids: CASRGDRVNTEAFF. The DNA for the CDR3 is TGCGCCAGCAGAGGCGACAGGGTGAACACTGAAGCTTTCTTT.

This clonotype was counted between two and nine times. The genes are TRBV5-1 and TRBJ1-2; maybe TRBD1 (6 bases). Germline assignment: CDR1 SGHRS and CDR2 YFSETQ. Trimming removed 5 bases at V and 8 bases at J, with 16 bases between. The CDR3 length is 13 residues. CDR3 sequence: CASSPISTGGYTF. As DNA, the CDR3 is TGCGCCAGCAGTCCAATCTCGACAGGCGGCTACACCTTC.

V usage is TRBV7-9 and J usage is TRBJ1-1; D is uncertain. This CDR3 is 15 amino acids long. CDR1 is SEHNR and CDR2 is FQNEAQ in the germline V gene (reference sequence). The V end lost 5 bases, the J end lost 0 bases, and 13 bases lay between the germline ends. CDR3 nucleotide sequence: TGTGCCAGCAGCCCAGCAGGTACGATGAACACTGAAGCTTTCTTT. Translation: CASSPAGTMNTEAFF.

CDR3 DNA: TGCAGTGCCCCCGACAGGGAGGCTAACACCGTGGAGACCCAGTACTTC. Its translation: CSAPDREANTVETQYF. The chain uses TRBV20-1 and TRBJ2-5, with a tentative D call TRBD1 (7 bases). This CDR3 is 16 amino acids long. V lost 6 bases, J lost 5 bases, and 25 bases lay in between. The germline CDR1 and CDR2 sequences are DFQATT and SNEGSKA (reference sequence).

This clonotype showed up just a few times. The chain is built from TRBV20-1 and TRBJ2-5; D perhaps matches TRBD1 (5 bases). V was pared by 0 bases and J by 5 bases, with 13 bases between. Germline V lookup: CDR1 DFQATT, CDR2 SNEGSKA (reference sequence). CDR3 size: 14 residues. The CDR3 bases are TGCAGTGCTAGAGATCCAGGGCGATGGGAGACCCAGTACTTC. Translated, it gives CSARDPGRWETQYF.

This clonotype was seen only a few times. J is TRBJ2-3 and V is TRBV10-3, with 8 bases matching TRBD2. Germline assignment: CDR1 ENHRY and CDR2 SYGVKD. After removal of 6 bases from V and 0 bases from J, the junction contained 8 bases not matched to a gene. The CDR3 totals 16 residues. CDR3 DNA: TGTGCCATCAGGGCTAGCGGGTACTCTAGCACAGATACGCAGTATTTT. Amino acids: CAIRASGYSSTDTQYF.

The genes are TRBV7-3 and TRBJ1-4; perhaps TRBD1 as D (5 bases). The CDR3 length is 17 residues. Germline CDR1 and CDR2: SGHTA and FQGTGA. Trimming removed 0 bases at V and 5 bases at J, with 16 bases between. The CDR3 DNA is TGTGCCAGCAGCTTAACCCCTTTCGGGACTGGGAATGAAAAACTGTTTTTT. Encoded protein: CASSLTPFGTGNEKLFF.

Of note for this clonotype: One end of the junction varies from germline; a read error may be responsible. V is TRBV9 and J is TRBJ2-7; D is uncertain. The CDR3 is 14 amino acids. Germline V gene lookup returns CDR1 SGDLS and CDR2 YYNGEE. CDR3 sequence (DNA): TGTGCCTGCAGCGCAGACCACAGCTCCTACGAGCAGTACTTC. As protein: CACSADHSSYEQYF.